These 5 T cell receptor beta chains came from one sample sequenced in a study of cytomegalovirus exposure and HLA in healthy donors. The PCR used 60 Vbeta and 13 Jbeta primers. Only in-frame clones appear in the TCRdb table, and some are missing; sequencing was by immunoSEQ multiplex PCR. This repertoire shows hundreds of thousands of clones, around 65% found once; its top ten account for under 2.5%. Sequenced input: PBMCs. Every receptor here comes from a female donor in good health and CMV-seronegative.

This chain uses TRBV25-1 with TRBJ1-4; D not certain. Looked up from germline, CDR1 is MGHDK and CDR2 is SYGVNS. The V end lost 8 bases, the J end lost 10 bases, and 14 bases lay between the germline ends. The CDR3 sequence is 12 residues long. CDR3 residues: CASLGVSGKLFF. The CDR3 nucleotides read TGTGCCAGCCTCGGGGTATCGGGAAAACTGTTTTTT.

The chain links TRBV19 to TRBJ1-1; possible D gene TRBD1, 5 bases. The V and J ends lost 3 bases and 5 bases respectively, with 10 bases between them. This CDR3 region has 13 residues. CDR1 is LNHDA, CDR2 SQIVND, per germline (reference sequence). The CDR3 is CASSIPGLTEAFF. For the CDR3, the DNA is TGTGCCAGTAGTATCCCAGGGTTGACTGAAGCTTTCTTT.

The chain uses TRBV7-9 and TRBJ2-5; D perhaps matches TRBD1 (6 bases). The ends were cut back, 4 bases at V and 2 bases at J, with 20 bases in the middle. Germline V gene lookup returns CDR1 SEHNR and CDR2 FQNEAQ (reference sequence). The CDR3 sequence is 17 residues long. The CDR3, as DNA: TGTGCCAGCAGCTGGACAGCTTCTCAGAGAGGTCAAGAGACCCAGTACTTC. Its protein is CASSWTASQRGQETQYF.

This sequence joins TRBV11-3 and TRBJ2-2, with D maybe TRBD2 (6 bases). This CDR3 has 15 amino acids. CDR1 is SGHNT, CDR2 YENEEA, per germline. Trimming pared 6 bases from V and 0 bases from J, leaving 11 bases between. CDR3 region: CASRNSGANTGELFF. The CDR3 DNA sequence: TGTGCCAGCAGGAATAGCGGAGCGAACACCGGGGAGCTGTTTTTT.

J is TRBJ2-7 and V is TRBV7-2; perhaps TRBD2 as D (5 bases). Trimming shortened V by 4 bases and J by 5 bases, and 9 bases separated the two germline ends. The CDR3 has 12 residues. CDR1 is SGHTA and CDR2 is FQGNSA in the germline V gene. As DNA, the CDR3 is TGTGCCAGCAGCTCCGGACTGAACGAGCAGTACTTC. Its protein product is CASSSGLNEQYF.